One sample yielded the 32 T cell receptor beta chains listed below, sequenced in a study of blood T cell repertoires in COVID-19. Assay: immunoSEQ multiplex PCR; the TCRdb copy retains only in-frame clones and omits some. The sample gives more than 60,000 clones, 70% to 90% of which show up once; about 16% is in the top ten. Sample: peripheral blood. All receptors derive from a human donor in a cohort sampled during active COVID-19.

Only a few counts were recorded for this clone. This sequence joins TRBV19 and TRBJ2-5; D call uncertain. V was shortened by 1 base and J by 7 bases, with 10 bases between the two germline ends. The CDR3 extends over 13 amino acids. CDR1 is LNHDA and CDR2 is SQIVND in the germline V gene (reference sequence). In DNA form, the CDR3 reads TGTGCCAGTAGTATAGGCCCCCTAGGGACCCAGTACTTC. Its protein product is CASSIGPLGTQYF.

This chain joins TRBV7-6 and TRBJ1-2; tentatively, D is TRBD1 (5 bases). CDR3 size: 15 residues. The V end lost 1 base, the J end lost 7 bases, and 16 bases lay between the germline ends. Germline CDR1 is SGHVS and CDR2 is FNYEAQ. The CDR3 loop is CASSLGTPKSGGYTF. CDR3 nucleotides: TGTGCCAGCAGCTTAGGGACACCAAAATCGGGTGGCTACACCTTC.

This chain joins TRBV7-9 and TRBJ1-6; 9 bases line up with TRBD1. The V gene end was trimmed by 5 bases and the J gene end by 5 bases; junction bases not matched to a gene: 4. The germline V gene encodes CDR1 SEHNR and CDR2 FQNEAQ (reference sequence). This CDR3 is built from 15 residues. This CDR3 reads CASSRGQGDNSPLHF. Written as DNA, the CDR3 is TGTGCCAGCAGCCGGGGACAGGGAGATAATTCACCCCTCCACTTT.

Points on this clone: Other DNA sequences of this sample code for an identical CDR3. The chain employs TRBV4-3 and TRBJ2-1; 11 bases map to TRBD2. The germline V gene has CDR1 LGHNA and CDR2 YSLEER. The CDR3 contains 15 residues. Germline trimming cut 2 bases from V and 6 bases from J; bases unmatched to any gene: 3. The CDR3 region is CASSQPSGGINEQFF. Here the CDR3 DNA reads TGCGCCAGCAGCCAACCTAGCGGGGGGATCAATGAGCAGTTCTTC.

The chain recombines TRBV6-5 with TRBJ2-3, with 8 bases fitting TRBD2. With 0 bases clipped from V and 7 bases from J, the junction kept 6 bases outside the gene matches. Germline CDR1 MNHEY, CDR2 SVGAGI. The length of the CDR3 is 15 residues. CDR3 coding DNA: TGTGCCAGCAGTTACTCAGCGGGGGCACCGCATACGCAGTATTTT. This encodes CASSYSAGAPHTQYF.

V is TRBV20-1 and J is TRBJ1-2, with D hard to call. This CDR3 has 11 residues. Per the germline V gene, CDR1 is DFQATT and CDR2 is SNEGSKA (reference sequence). Trimming removed 0 bases at V and 7 bases at J, with 6 bases between. In DNA, the CDR3 is TGCAGTGCTAGAGATATCGGTGGCTACACCTTC. Translation: CSARDIGGYTF.

The rearrangement uses TRBV4-1 and TRBJ1-2, with D perhaps TRBD1 (5 bases). Looked up from germline, CDR1 is MGHRA and CDR2 is YSYEKL. The CDR3 has 13 residues. Trimming shortened V by 3 bases and J by 8 bases, and 13 bases separated the two germline ends. The CDR3 region has the DNA TGCGCCAGCAGCCACCTGACAGTGCCCGGCTACACCTTC. Its protein is CASSHLTVPGYTF.

The chain uses TRBV5-3 and TRBJ1-3; no clear D. TRBV5-3 belongs to the ORF category, with a function that is uncertain. CDR3 size: 13 residues. V lost 2 bases and J lost 7, with 10 bases in between. This CDR3 is CARSFKRVNTIYF. The CDR3 DNA sequence: TGTGCCAGAAGCTTCAAACGAGTGAACACCATATATTTT.

V usage is TRBV27 and J usage is TRBJ2-5; D possibly corresponds to TRBD2 (7 bases). V gave up 8 bases and J gave up 4 bases, with 29 bases separating them. This CDR3 is built from 18 residues. Germline lookup yields CDR1 MNHEY and CDR2 SMNVEV (reference sequence). The CDR3 spells CASGAPGGGYSGRETQYF. CDR3 DNA: TGTGCCAGCGGAGCCCCGGGGGGCGGGTATTCGGGCCGAGAGACCCAGTACTTC.

In this sample, this clone turned up once. CDR3 in DNA: TGTGCCAGCAGCGCCCCCCCAGTGCCCCTCCACTTT. This encodes CASSAPPVPLHF. The chain employs TRBV7-2 and TRBJ1-6; D gene ambiguous. CDR3 length equals 12 residues. Germline lookup yields CDR1 SGHTA and CDR2 FQGNSA. V gave up 5 bases and J gave up 13 bases, with 12 bases separating them.

This clone occurred a few times. The rearrangement links TRBV24-1 to TRBJ1-5, with a tentative D call TRBD1 (6 bases). The germline V gene has CDR1 KGHDR and CDR2 SFDVKD. This CDR3 spans 12 amino acids. V gave up 8 bases and J gave up 3 bases, with 7 bases separating them. In nucleotides, the CDR3 is TGTGCCACCAACAGGGACAATCAGCCCCAGCATTTT. Translation gives CATNRDNQPQHF.

This clone was detected a few times. This chain links TRBV3-1 (or the pseudogene TRBV3-2) with TRBJ2-5; 9 bases agree with TRBD2. J lost 4 bases, V lost 4 bases, and 4 bases had no gene match. From germline, CDR1 is LGHDT and CDR2 YNNKEL (reference sequence). The CDR3 contains 14 residues. The CDR3 is CASSPPGLAETQYF. The CDR3 DNA reads as TGTGCCAGCAGCCCCCCGGGACTAGCAGAGACCCAGTACTTC.

The gene calls are TRBV15 and TRBJ1-4; no definite D call. The V gene's germline CDR1 is LNHNV and CDR2 YYDKDF (reference sequence). Trimming removed 1 base at V and 7 bases at J, with 7 bases between. CDR3 length equals 13 residues. DNA of the CDR3: TGTGCCACCAGCAGAGGAGGGTTTGAAAAACTGTTTTTT. It translates to CATSRGGFEKLFF.

This clone was counted a single time. The gene calls are TRBV10-2 and TRBJ1-1; 8 nucleotides match TRBD1. J lost 9 bases, V lost 5 bases, and 8 bases had no gene match. In germline, CDR1 is WSHSY, CDR2 SAAADI. The CDR3 is 13 residues long. The DNA for the CDR3 is TGCGCCAGCAGTTCCCCAGGGGGCGGACAAGCTTTCTTT. Translated: CASSSPGGGQAFF.

The rearrangement uses TRBV30 and TRBJ2-7, with TRBD2 as a possible D gene (7 bases). Trimming shortened V by 4 bases and J by 4 bases, and 20 bases separated the two germline ends. Germline CDR1 reads GTSNPN; CDR2 reads SVGIG (reference sequence). The CDR3 is 15 residues long. The CDR3 sequence: CAWNPTPGGGYEQYF. CDR3 DNA sequence: TGTGCCTGGAACCCGACACCGGGGGGCGGTTACGAGCAGTACTTC.

This chain's CDR3 is CASSGSSGNQWEQYF. The CDR3 region has the DNA TGTGCCAGCAGCGGGTCGTCGGGGAATCAGTGGGAGCAGTACTTC. V usage is TRBV7-9 and J usage is TRBJ2-7; D possibly corresponds to TRBD2 (5 bases). Germline lookup yields CDR1 SEHNR and CDR2 FQNEAQ (reference sequence). The CDR3 is made up of 15 amino acids. Trimming shortened V by 5 bases and J by 7 bases, and 21 bases separated the two germline ends.

The count of this clone is one. One base away lies a much larger clone, so this may be a sequencing read error. V and J are TRBV7-9 and TRBJ2-7; tentatively, D is TRBD2 (6 bases). The V end lost 0 bases, the J end lost 4 bases, and 7 bases lay between the germline ends. CDR3 length equals 13 residues. Germline V gene lookup returns CDR1 SEHNR and CDR2 FQNEAQ (reference sequence). The CDR3 reads CASSLAGGYEQYF. CDR3 DNA: TGTGCCAGCAGCTTAGCGGGGGGATACGAGCAGTACTTC.

The chain recombines TRBV5-4 with TRBJ2-4; 13 bases match TRBD2. The V gene's germline CDR1 is SGHNT and CDR2 YYREEE (reference sequence). CDR3 length: 19 residues. V lost 2 bases to trimming and J lost 0 bases; unmatched junction nucleotides: 8. CDR3 residues: CASSLGTSGEALAKNIQYF. The CDR3 nucleotides read TGTGCCAGCAGCTTAGGGACTAGCGGGGAAGCTCTAGCCAAAAACATTCAGTACTTC.

The rearrangement links TRBV4-1 to TRBJ2-3, with D perhaps TRBD1 (6 bases). The CDR3 sequence is 16 residues long. Germline V gene data show CDR1 as MGHRA and CDR2 as YSYEKL. Trimming left V 4 bases short and J 1 base short, with 15 bases between. The CDR3 DNA follows: TGCGCCAGCAGCCCACGACAGGAATCGGGCACAGATACGCAGTATTTT. It translates to CASSPRQESGTDTQYF.

The chain has TRBV4-1 and TRBJ2-4; 7 bases align to TRBD1. Per the germline V gene, CDR1 is MGHRA and CDR2 is YSYEKL. V was clipped by 2 bases and J by 0 bases; unmatched bases: 7. This CDR3 is 17 amino acids long. CDR3 loop: CASSQSGTELAKNIQYF. CDR3 bases: TGCGCCAGCAGCCAATCCGGGACAGAACTAGCCAAAAACATTCAGTACTTC.

For the CDR3, the DNA is TGTGCCAGCAGCGCCCGCGCCTCTGGGGCCAACGTCCTGACTTTC. Protein: CASSARASGANVLTF. This chain uses TRBV14 with TRBJ2-6; D is unclear. The CDR3 loop spans 15 amino acids. Germline CDR1 SGHDN, CDR2 FVKESK. V dropped 5 bases and J dropped 0 bases, with 8 bases sitting between them.

CDR3 sequence reads: CASSDQGRNTEAFF. CDR3 DNA: TGTGCCAGCAGTGATCAGGGGAGGAACACTGAAGCTTTCTTT. The rearrangement links TRBV6-1 to TRBJ1-1; perhaps TRBD1 as D (6 bases). Germline V lookup: CDR1 MNHNS, CDR2 SASEGT. Deletions cut 3 bases from V and 1 base from J, with 9 bases between. This CDR3 region has 14 residues.

The rearrangement uses TRBV12-5 and TRBJ1-2; D unclear. CDR1 LGHNT and CDR2 FRNRAP come from the germline V gene. The CDR3 has 11 residues. With 9 bases removed from V and 1 base from J, the gap between germline ends came to 6 bases. The CDR3 nucleotides are TGTGCTAGCTCCGTTAACTATGGCTACACCTTC. The encoded protein is CASSVNYGYTF.

This sequence joins TRBV5-6 and TRBJ2-7; 7 bases agree with TRBD2. CDR3 length: 14 amino acids. J lost 3 bases, V lost 4 bases, and 7 bases had no gene match. The germline CDR1 and CDR2 sequences are SGHDT and YYEEEE. CDR3 sequence (DNA): TGTGCCAGCAGCAGAGGGGCTAGCGGCTACGAGCAGTACTTC. Translating gives CASSRGASGYEQYF.

The rearrangement uses TRBV24-1 and TRBJ2-3, with 8 bases fitting TRBD2. Germline V CDR1 and CDR2: KGHDR, SFDVKD. Unmatched junction bases numbered 5, after V lost 5 bases and J lost 2 bases. The CDR3 is 15 residues long. The CDR3 DNA is TGTGCCACCAGTGGCCGGGGGGGGGCCACAGATACGCAGTATTTT. Its protein product is CATSGRGGATDTQYF.

This chain uses TRBV2 with TRBJ2-5, with D tentatively TRBD2 (6 bases). The germline V gene has CDR1 SNHLY and CDR2 FYNNEI. This CDR3 is 14 amino acids long. V lost 6 bases to trimming and J lost 4 bases, with 15 bases between them. The DNA for the CDR3 is TGTGCCAGCAGACCTCCGGGACTGACAGAGACCCAGTACTTC. Translated: CASRPPGLTETQYF.

CDR3 bases: TGTGCCAGTAAGGGGCTAGCGGGGCGGAACACCGGGGAGCTGTTTTTT. Its translation: CASKGLAGRNTGELFF. The chain carries TRBV19 and TRBJ2-2, with 9 bases identical to TRBD2. The CDR3 consists of 16 residues. Unmatched junction bases numbered 7, after V lost 7 bases and J lost 1 base. Germline CDR1 is LNHDA and CDR2 is SQIVND (reference sequence).

J is TRBJ1-1 and V is TRBV29-1, with 11 bases identical to TRBD1. V trimming: 7 bases; J trimming: 3 bases; junction bases outside the gene matches: 4. The length of the CDR3 is 13 residues. Germline values: CDR1 SQVTM, CDR2 ANQGSEA. CDR3 DNA sequence: TGCAGCGCAAGGACAGGGGGCGACACTGAAGCTTTCTTT. Protein product: CSARTGGDTEAFF. The variable domain in full, with the rest retrieved from reference TRBV29-1 and TRBJ1-1, is SAVISQKPSRDICQRGTSLTIQCQVDSQVTMMFWYRQQPGQSLTLIATANQGSEATYESGFVIDKFPISRPNLTFSTLTVSNMSPEDSSIYLCSARTGGDTEAFFGQGTRLTVV.

The chain is built from TRBV4-1 and TRBJ2-7; 7 nucleotides agree with TRBD1. With V trimmed by 1 base and J by 5 bases, 14 bases remained unmatched. The CDR3 runs 17 residues. Germline loops: CDR1 MGHRA, CDR2 YSYEKL. CDR3 nucleotide sequence: TGCGCCAGCAGCCAAGTACACCGGGACAGTTGGACCCACGAGCAGTACTTC. Protein: CASSQVHRDSWTHEQYF.

This clone was recorded only once. The V call is TRBV6-5, the J call TRBJ2-2; TRBD1 matches at 7 bases. Trimming cost V 6 bases and J 6 bases; bases outside gene matches: 4. The CDR3 has 13 amino acids. Germline V gene data show CDR1 as MNHEY and CDR2 as SVGAGI. The CDR3 sequence is CASRPGQAGELFF. CDR3 nucleotides: TGTGCCAGCAGACCCGGACAGGCCGGGGAGCTGTTTTTT.

The gene calls are TRBV7-2 and TRBJ2-3; the match to TRBD2 covers 12 bases. The germline CDR1 and CDR2 sequences are SGHTA and FQGNSA. V lost 5 bases to trimming and J lost 6 bases; unmatched junction nucleotides: 9. The CDR3 covers 16 residues. CDR3: CASSERLAGGPDTQYF. For the CDR3, the DNA is TGTGCCAGCAGCGAGCGGCTAGCGGGGGGGCCGGATACGCAGTATTTT.

The chain links TRBV18 to TRBJ2-7; D is perhaps TRBD2 (5 bases). Germline V gives CDR1 KGHSH, CDR2 LQKENI. V lost 8 bases, J lost 2 bases, and 16 bases lay in between. This CDR3 is 14 amino acids long. The CDR3 sequence: CASHSRTGTYEQYF. CDR3 nucleotide sequence: TGTGCCAGCCATTCCAGGACGGGGACCTACGAGCAGTACTTC.